The present T cell receptor beta chain was sequenced within a study of OX40 agonist ivuxolimab in advanced cancers. Study-wide background: The dose-escalation group included hepatocellular carcinoma, melanoma, renal cell carcinoma and head and neck cancer. Study results and limitations: Not determined was the antigen specificity of the expanded peripheral T cells. Clonal expansion by week 6 occurred in CD4+ and CD8+ blood T cells (at 0.1 to 3.0 mg/kg). Among T cells, CD8+ cells averaged more expanded clones than CD4+ cells.

As for this clone: Its antigen is not identified.

Method: immunoSEQ multiplex PCR; TCRdb's copy keeps in-frame clones and lacks some. The table has 42,000 or so clones, 75% to 90% seen once. This CDR3 is built from 17 residues. Germline V gene data show CDR1 as SNHLY and CDR2 as FYNNEI. Trimming removed 10 bases from V and 5 bases from J, with 29 bases in between. V is TRBV2 and J is TRBJ1-2; perhaps TRBD1 as D (5 bases). Sequencing was performed on CD4+ or CD8+ T cells sorted from blood, taken in a trial of the OX40 agonist ivuxolimab. This TCR derives from an adult with an advanced solid tumor such as melanoma, head and neck, liver or kidney cancer. The CDR3 is CAIDLGDVGQTDYGYTF. The DNA of the CDR3 is TGTGCCATAGATTTGGGGGACGTTGGTCAAACAGATTATGGCTACACCTTC.